Here is one T cell receptor (beta chain) with its context. Antigen unknown. This record belongs to a study of monozygotic twins with inflammatory bowel disease. Whole-study results and caveats: Compared with healthy co-twins, IBD patients showed reduced TCRbeta repertoire diversity by inverse Simpson. Support for any single strong IBD-associated signal or clonotype was not found.

TCRdb processed the 5' RACE reads again and assigns one entry to each CDR3 protein, with no DNA. The sample holds more than 300,000 distinct CDR3 sequences. Germline V gene lookup returns CDR1 SNHLY and CDR2 FYNNEI. CDR3 length: 13 residues. From whole blood, total RNA was isolated without any sorting of T cells. Source material: blood. The clonotype originates from a human donor with ulcerative colitis or Crohn's disease, or a healthy co-twin of an affected twin (not recorded which). The rearrangement links TRBV2 to TRBJ2-5; TCRdb outputs TRBD2, but without DNA this stays unchecked. The CDR3 loop reads CASLRGFQETQYF.